Below, 17 T cell receptor beta chains from the same sample are listed, as sequenced in a study of cytomegalovirus exposure and HLA in healthy donors. Researchers ran the PCR with 60 Vbeta and 13 Jbeta primers. Method: immunoSEQ multiplex PCR; TCRdb's copy keeps in-frame clones and lacks some. The sample includes 90,000 to 130,000 clones, around 79% of them seen just once. Sequencing was carried out using PBMCs. The receptors derive from a woman aged 30 to 39 in good health and CMV-seronegative.

This sequence joins TRBV13 and TRBJ2-7, with 14 bases identical to TRBD2. With 6 bases clipped from V and 5 bases from J, the junction kept 9 bases outside the gene matches. The CDR3 totals 16 residues. Germline V gene lookup returns CDR1 PRHDT and CDR2 FYEKMQ (reference sequence). CDR3 nucleotides: TGTGCCAGCAGTACAGGACTAGCGGGGGGCAACGACGAGCAGTACTTC. This encodes CASSTGLAGGNDEQYF.

This clone was picked up a small number of times. The CDR3 loop is CATSTSGTTYEQYF. For the CDR3, the DNA is TGTGCCACCAGCACCAGCGGGACCACCTACGAGCAGTACTTC. This rearrangement joins TRBV15 to TRBJ2-7, with 7 bases identical to TRBD2. The CDR3 loop spans 14 amino acids. In germline, CDR1 is LNHNV, CDR2 YYDKDF (reference sequence). V lost 4 bases, J lost 2 bases, and 5 bases stayed unmatched.

This sequence joins TRBV10-3 and TRBJ1-2; 8 bases fit TRBD1. Germline V gives CDR1 ENHRY, CDR2 SYGVKD. V shed 7 bases, J shed 4 bases, and the junction held 5 bases outside the gene matches. CDR3 length: 13 residues. The CDR3 here is CAITGGRSYGYTF. CDR3 DNA sequence: TGTGCCATCACAGGGGGCCGGAGCTATGGCTACACCTTC.

The genes are TRBV29-1 and TRBJ1-1; D is unresolved. This CDR3 spans 14 amino acids. Trimming removed 0 bases at V and 4 bases at J, with 12 bases between. CDR1 SQVTM and CDR2 ANQGSEA come from the germline V gene. The CDR3 DNA is TGCAGCGTTGAAGACGGCGGGGAACTCACTGAAGCTTTCTTT. Its protein product is CSVEDGGELTEAFF.

V gene TRBV7-9 combines with J gene TRBJ1-4; 9 positions agree with TRBD1. The germline V gene has CDR1 SEHNR and CDR2 FQNEAQ (reference sequence). Trimming removed 5 bases from V and 5 bases from J; junction bases left unmatched: 3. The CDR3 loop spans 14 amino acids. CDR3 sequence: CASSKDRGNEKLFF. The CDR3 DNA is TGTGCCAGCAGCAAAGACAGGGGGAATGAAAAACTGTTTTTT.

This clone was observed a single time. The V call is TRBV28, the J call TRBJ1-1, with TRBD1 matching 9 bases. CDR1 MDHEN and CDR2 SYDVKM come from the germline V gene. The length of the CDR3 is 14 residues. Unmatched junction bases numbered 6, after V lost 4 bases and J lost 6 bases. Here the CDR3 DNA reads TGTGCCAGCAGTTCAACAGGGGGCATCGCTGAAGCTTTCTTT. It codes for CASSSTGGIAEAFF.

CDR3 in amino acids: CASSYRVGDYGYTF. The CDR3 DNA sequence: TGTGCCAGCAGTTACAGGGTAGGGGACTATGGCTACACCTTC. The chain links TRBV6-5 to TRBJ1-2; possibly TRBD1 for D (5 bases). Trimming shortened V by 2 bases and J by 3 bases, and 10 bases separated the two germline ends. CDR3 length equals 14 residues. Germline V gene data show CDR1 as MNHEY and CDR2 as SVGAGI.

This sequence joins TRBV29-1 and TRBJ2-1; D gene ambiguous. Trimming removed 0 bases at V and 4 bases at J, with 13 bases between. The CDR3 is 15 amino acids. Germline V gene sequence: CDR1 SQVTM, CDR2 ANQGSEA. The CDR3 DNA sequence: TGCAGCGTTGAAGATCGCGGCCAGATTTACAATGAGCAGTTCTTC. It yields the protein CSVEDRGQIYNEQFF.

The V call is TRBV30, the J call TRBJ1-2; D uncertain. Germline CDR1 is GTSNPN and CDR2 is SVGIG (reference sequence). The CDR3 has 14 residues. Deletions cut 2 bases from V and 0 bases from J, with 10 bases between. CDR3 residues: CAWSLQISNYGYTF. CDR3 in DNA: TGTGCCTGGAGTTTACAGATATCTAACTATGGCTACACCTTC.

The CDR3 region is CASSPPSGFGDEQFF. The CDR3 coding sequence is TGTGCCAGCTCACCACCCTCTGGGTTTGGAGATGAGCAGTTCTTC. This chain joins TRBV18 and TRBJ2-1; D not resolved. Per the germline V gene, CDR1 is KGHSH and CDR2 is LQKENI. Trimming shortened V by 0 bases and J by 8 bases, and 14 bases separated the two germline ends. There are 15 residues in the CDR3. Complete variable domain (other parts from reference TRBV18 and TRBJ2-1): NAGVMQNPRHLVRRRGQEARLRCSPMKGHSHVYWYRQLPEEGLKFMVYLQKENIIDESGMPKERFSAEFPKEGPSILRIQQVVRGDSAAYFCASSPPSGFGDEQFFGPGTRLTVL.

The rearrangement uses TRBV28 and TRBJ2-7, with D perhaps TRBD2 (7 bases). This CDR3 is 18 amino acids long. Germline CDR1 MDHEN, CDR2 SYDVKM. V gave up 5 bases and J gave up 0 bases, with 23 bases separating them. The CDR3 region has the DNA TGTGCCAGCAGTCTCCCCTTGGGGGGGGCAAGATACTCCTACGAGCAGTACTTC. It specifies CASSLPLGGARYSYEQYF. The whole variable domain, filled in from reference TRBV28 and TRBJ2-7, reads DVKVTQSSRYLVKRTGEKVFLECVQDMDHENMFWYRQDPGLGLRLIYFSYDVKMKEKGDIPEGYSVSREKKERFSLILESASTNQTSMYLCASSLPLGGARYSYEQYFGPGTRLTVT.

In regard to this clone: One end of the junction fails to match germline, which may point to a read error. In the same sample, other DNA sequences code for this CDR3. V gene TRBV7-2 combines with J gene TRBJ1-1; perhaps TRBD1 as D (6 bases). CDR3 length: 18 residues. Germline-derived CDR1 and CDR2 are SGHTA and FQGNSA. The CDR3 sequence: CASSLDPRGRARNTEAFF. The DNA of the CDR3 is TGTGCTAGCAGCTTAGATCCCAGGGGCCGGGCAAGGAACACTGAAGCTTTCTTT. The full variable domain, in which reference TRBV7-2 and TRBJ1-1 provide the parts outside the CDR3, is GAGVSQSPSNKVTEKGKDVELRCDPISGHTALYWYRQSLGQGLEFLIYFQGNSAPDKSGLPSDRFSAERTGGSVSTLTIQRTQQEDSAVYLCASSLDPRGRARNTEAFFGQGTRLTVV.

The chain combines TRBV11-1 with TRBJ1-1; D is perhaps TRBD1 (6 bases). Trimming took off 5 bases at V and 8 bases at J, with 15 bases between the two ends. CDR1 SGHAT and CDR2 FQDESV come from the germline V gene (reference sequence). There are 13 residues in the CDR3. CDR3: CASSQDSSGEAFF. Here the CDR3 DNA reads TGTGCCAGCAGCCAGGACAGTTCCGGCGAAGCTTTCTTT.

This clone has a single count. This chain uses TRBV30 with TRBJ1-5; possible D gene TRBD1, 5 bases. The germline V gene has CDR1 GTSNPN and CDR2 SVGIG (reference sequence). This CDR3 is built from 13 residues. V lost 1 base and J lost 3, with 7 bases in between. CDR3 region: CAWSGQLNQPQHF. In DNA form, the CDR3 reads TGTGCCTGGAGTGGACAGCTCAATCAGCCCCAGCATTTT.

This clone showed up just once. The V and J genes are TRBV4-1 and TRBJ2-3; D might be TRBD1 (5 bases). V dropped 0 bases and J dropped 2 bases, with 18 bases sitting between them. The CDR3 extends over 18 amino acids. Germline V gene data show CDR1 as MGHRA and CDR2 as YSYEKL. CDR3 sequence: CASSQDPIGAQVTDTQYF. The CDR3 DNA sequence: TGCGCCAGCAGCCAAGATCCGATTGGGGCACAGGTCACAGATACGCAGTATTTT.

The V and J genes are TRBV11-2 and TRBJ1-1; D not certain. V lost 0 bases and J lost 7, with 6 bases in between. The CDR3 extends over 12 amino acids. Germline CDR1 reads SGHAT; CDR2 reads FQNNGV. The CDR3, as DNA: TGTGCCAGCAGCTTAGAGGGCAATGAAGCTTTCTTT. Translating it yields CASSLEGNEAFF.

This clone has a handful of counts. The chain is built from TRBV5-5 and TRBJ2-7, with D possibly TRBD2 on 5 matching bases. The V end was cut by 0 bases, the J end by 6 bases, with 7 bases between. The CDR3 has 12 residues. Germline V gives CDR1 SGHKS, CDR2 YYEKEE (reference sequence). The CDR3 loop reads CASSLAGGEQYF. Here the CDR3 DNA reads TGTGCCAGCAGCTTGGCAGGAGGCGAGCAGTACTTC.